What follows are 16 T cell receptor beta chains derived from one specimen sequenced in a study of spatial heterogeneity in lung cancer. Time point reported: sample taken at primary tumor resection. Unsorted samples of tumor, nontumor lung or frozen PBMC had their whole RNA sequenced. Via MiXCR, TCRdb re-called the 5' RACE reads, giving one row per CDR3 protein. The table has 9,500 to 15,000 distinct CDR3 sequences, roughly 13% seen once. Sequencing used PBMCs, obtained at surgery. Receptors originate from a female donor with early-stage non-small cell lung cancer.

This clonotype ranks as medium-sized. This sequence joins TRBV5-1 and TRBJ2-7, with 7 bases identical to TRBD2. V shed 2 bases, J shed 5 bases, and the junction held 13 bases outside the gene matches. CDR3 size: 16 residues. The germline gives CDR1 SGHRS, CDR2 YFSETQ. The DNA for the CDR3 is TGCGCCAGCAGCTTACGGGTGGCGGGAGTGGGGAACGAGCAGTACTTC. Its translation: CASSLRVAGVGNEQYF.

This clonotype counts as medium-sized (0.01 to 0.1%). This chain connects TRBV2 to TRBJ2-7, with 10 bases fitting TRBD2. The CDR3 is 12 amino acids. Losses at the gene ends were 11 bases for V and 5 bases for J; bases not matched to a gene: 6. CDR1 is SNHLY and CDR2 is FYNNEI in the germline V gene. The CDR3 reads CALRGTSDEQYF. The CDR3 DNA follows: TGTGCCCTAAGGGGGACTAGCGACGAGCAGTACTTC.

On this clonotype itself: This may be a read error, as it is one base from a much larger clone. The chain joins TRBV6-6 to TRBJ2-7, with D tentatively TRBD2 (5 bases). Trimming removed 6 bases from V and 3 bases from J, with 15 bases in between. Germline V lookup: CDR1 MNHNY, CDR2 SVGAGI (reference sequence). The CDR3 sequence is 14 residues long. CDR3 sequence reads: CASSPEYRGYEQYF. In DNA form, the CDR3 reads TGTGCCAGCAGCCCCGAATACCGGGGCTACGAGCAGTACTTC.

In its sample, this clonotype ranks as medium-sized. This chain links TRBV6-2 or TRBV6-3 with TRBJ2-5; 9 bases match TRBD1. The germline V gene has CDR1 MNHEY and CDR2 SVGEGT. V trimming: 5 bases; J trimming: 2 bases; junction bases outside the gene matches: 6. This CDR3 spans 15 amino acids. The CDR3 loop is CASSEWTGAQETQYF. In DNA form, the CDR3 reads TGTGCCAGCAGTGAATGGACAGGGGCTCAAGAGACCCAGTACTTC.

By share, this clonotype ranks as medium-sized. This rearrangement joins TRBV7-2 to TRBJ2-3; 11 nucleotides align to TRBD2. The CDR3 is 14 amino acids. The germline V gene encodes CDR1 SGHTA and CDR2 FQGNSA. V lost 5 bases and J lost 6; bases outside the gene matches: 4. The CDR3 region has the DNA TGTGCCAGCAGCCGACTAGCGGGGCCCGATACGCAGTATTTT. It yields the protein CASSRLAGPDTQYF.

This clonotype rates as medium-sized (0.01 to 0.1%). The V gene is TRBV7-9, the J gene TRBJ1-2; no definite D call. The CDR3 loop spans 15 amino acids. Trimming removed 2 bases from V and 6 bases from J, with 16 bases in between. Per the germline V gene, CDR1 is SEHNR and CDR2 is FQNEAQ (reference sequence). The CDR3 DNA sequence: TGTGCCAGCAGCTTAATGGAGGACTCCCGGGATGGCTACACCTTC. It yields the protein CASSLMEDSRDGYTF.

The chain recombines TRBV6-2 or TRBV6-3 with TRBJ1-5; no firm D call. Looked up from germline, CDR1 is MNHEY and CDR2 is SVGEGT. Trimming left V 6 bases short and J 4 bases short, with 13 bases between. The CDR3 loop spans 14 amino acids. The CDR3 sequence: CASSRTIPNQPQHF. The CDR3 nucleotides read TGTGCCAGCAGCCGTACGATCCCAAATCAGCCCCAGCATTTT.

The rearrangement uses TRBV11-2 and TRBJ1-1, with D possibly matching TRBD1 (5 bases). The V end lost 5 bases, the J end lost 0 bases, and 10 bases lay between the germline ends. Per germline, CDR1 SGHAT and CDR2 FQNNGV. The CDR3 has 14 amino acids. The CDR3 DNA reads TGTGCCAGCAGCCCCCAAGGGGTGAACACTGAAGCTTTCTTT. Translating gives CASSPQGVNTEAFF. Full variable domain (remainder filled in from reference TRBV11-2 and TRBJ1-1): EAGVAQSPRYKIIEKRQSVAFWCNPISGHATLYWYQQILGQGPKLLIQFQNNGVVDDSQLPKDRFSAERLKGVDSTLKIQPAKLEDSAVYLCASSPQGVNTEAFFGQGTRLTVV.

This clonotype was observed at least ten times. V gene TRBV12-3 or TRBV12-4 combines with J gene TRBJ2-3, with TRBD2 as a possible D gene (5 bases). The CDR3 totals 15 residues. V was shortened by 5 bases and J by 1 base, with 13 bases between the two germline ends. CDR3 amino acids: CASSPDLRGTDTQYF. In DNA form, the CDR3 reads TGTGCCAGCAGTCCGGACTTGCGGGGCACAGATACGCAGTATTTT.

By sample fraction, this clonotype is medium-sized (0.01 to 0.1%). CDR3 protein: CASSVTSYEQYF. For the CDR3, the DNA is TGTGCCAGCAGCGTCACTAGCTACGAGCAGTACTTC. The chain links TRBV7-9 to TRBJ2-7; D is possibly TRBD2 (5 bases). Germline CDR1 and CDR2: SEHNR and FQNEAQ (reference sequence). V was clipped by 5 bases and J by 3 bases, with 8 bases between them. The length of the CDR3 is 12 residues.

The chain employs TRBV18 and TRBJ2-7; D is unclear. This CDR3 region has 16 residues. CDR1 KGHSH and CDR2 LQKENI come from the germline V gene. Trimming left V 3 bases short and J 3 bases short, with 18 bases between. The CDR3 loop reads CASSPNLGKVDYEQYF. The CDR3 coding sequence is TGTGCCAGCTCACCTAACTTAGGGAAGGTTGACTACGAGCAGTACTTC.

This clonotype is medium-sized within its sample. The V and J genes are TRBV14 and TRBJ2-7; possible D gene TRBD2, 6 bases. This CDR3 comprises 18 residues. V was trimmed by 0 bases and J by 1 base, leaving 19 bases between them. From germline, CDR1 is SGHDN and CDR2 FVKESK. The CDR3 sequence: CASSQEGGLARRSYEQYF. CDR3 coding DNA: TGTGCCAGCAGCCAAGAAGGTGGGCTAGCGAGGCGTTCCTACGAGCAGTACTTC. Complete variable domain (other parts from reference TRBV14 and TRBJ2-7): EAGVTQFPSHSVIEKGQTVTLRCDPISGHDNLYWYRRVMGKEIKFLLHFVKESKQDESGMPNNRFLAERTGGTYSTLKVQPAELEDSGVYFCASSQEGGLARRSYEQYFGPGTRLTVT.

This clonotype showed up just a few times. The chain joins TRBV6-5 to TRBJ1-2; D may be TRBD1 (5 bases). V was trimmed by 3 bases and J by 5 bases, leaving 10 bases between them. This CDR3 spans 13 amino acids. The germline V gene has CDR1 MNHEY and CDR2 SVGAGI. The chain's CDR3 is CASSYGGRYGYTF. The CDR3 coding sequence is TGTGCCAGCAGTTATGGGGGTCGGTATGGCTACACCTTC.

This clonotype is medium-sized in the sample. The CDR3: CASSEGGSEQFF. The CDR3 nucleotides read TGTGCCAGCAGTGAGGGCGGAAGTGAGCAGTTCTTC. The V gene is TRBV2, the J gene TRBJ2-1; D not resolved. Per germline, CDR1 SNHLY and CDR2 FYNNEI. Trimming took off 3 bases at V and 9 bases at J, with 9 bases between the two ends. CDR3 length: 12 amino acids. Variable domain in full (rest from reference TRBV2 and TRBJ2-1): EPEVTQTPSHQVTQMGQEVILRCVPISNHLYFYWYRQILGQKVEFLVSFYNNEISEKSEIFDDQFSVERPDGSNFTLKIRSTKLEDSAMYFCASSEGGSEQFFGPGTRLTVL.

Within the sample, this clonotype is medium-sized. The rearrangement uses TRBV3-1 and TRBJ2-7; the D is unclear. The V end was cut by 8 bases, the J end by 1 base, with 15 bases between. The CDR3 has 14 amino acids. Germline assignment: CDR1 LGHDT and CDR2 YNNKEL (reference sequence). CDR3 in amino acids: CASRPTSRSYEQYF. For the CDR3, the DNA is TGTGCCAGCCGACCCACATCGAGGTCCTACGAGCAGTACTTC.

This clonotype was counted many times. The chain carries TRBV7-2 and TRBJ1-1; the match to TRBD1 covers 8 bases. V lost 2 bases to trimming and J lost 9 bases; unmatched junction nucleotides: 5. The CDR3 loop spans 13 amino acids. Germline CDR1 SGHTA, CDR2 FQGNSA. The CDR3 nucleotides are TGTGCCAGCAGCTTAAAACAGGGGGGGAAAGCTTTCTTT. Encoded protein: CASSLKQGGKAFF.